A selection of T cell receptor beta chains follows, all from one sample in a study of control samples from healthy donors and cancer patients. The protocol was immunoSEQ multiplex PCR, while the TCRdb copy is restricted to in-frame clones and leaves out a portion. This table holds 390,000 or so clones, 80% to 95% found once. Sequenced sample: PBMCs. Every receptor here comes from a man aged 35 to 55 with head and neck cancer. CDR3s include the opening cysteine and the closing phenylalanine or tryptophan. D genes are given only for firm matches. Clone size, where shown, is once, few, many, or a class for clones that have expanded.

d_call j_call clone_size v_call cdr3_aa cdr3_nt
TRBD2 TRBJ2-7 NA TRBV27 CATSSGLAGIIYEQYF TGTGCCACCAGTTCGGGACTAGCGGGTATTATTTACGAGCAGTACTTC
TRBD1 TRBJ2-2 NA TRBV19 CASRRTGEDTGELFF TGTGCCAGTAGGCGGACAGGGGAGGACACCGGGGAGCTGTTTTTT
TRBD1 TRBJ2-7 NA TRBV7-2 CASSSGQLSDEQYF TGTGCCAGCAGCTCGGGACAGTTAAGCGACGAGCAGTACTTC
TRBD2 TRBJ2-1 NA TRBV24-1 CATSDSSGPLYNEQFF TGTGCCACCAGTGATTCTAGCGGGCCCTTATACAATGAGCAGTTCTTC
NA TRBJ2-5 NA TRBV6-5 CASKLYGSQETQYF TGTGCCAGCAAACTGTACGGCTCCCAAGAGACCCAGTACTTC
NA TRBJ1-1 NA TRBV3-1/TRBV3-2 CASSYGQMNTEAFF TGTGCCAGCAGCTACGGGCAGATGAACACTGAAGCTTTCTTT
NA TRBJ2-5 NA TRBV7-2 CASSLAGIQETQYF TGTGCCAGCAGCTTGGCGGGAATACAAGAGACCCAGTACTTC
TRBD2 TRBJ2-3 NA TRBV7-3 CASSPKLAGGPGFTDTQYF TGTGCCAGCAGTCCCAAACTAGCGGGGGGGCCCGGGTTCACAGATACGCAGTATTTT
TRBD1 TRBJ1-4 NA TRBV29-1 CSVTRDRGTNEKLFF TGCAGCGTTACCAGGGACAGGGGAACTAATGAAAAACTGTTTTTT
TRBD1 TRBJ1-3 NA TRBV7-8 CASSSGQGRSGNTIYF TGTGCCAGCAGCTCTGGACAGGGCCGCTCTGGAAACACCATATATTTT
NA TRBJ2-7 NA TRBV7-9 CASSRKELEQYF TGTGCCAGCAGCCGGAAGGAGTTGGAGCAGTACTTC
TRBD1 TRBJ1-6 NA TRBV5-1 CASSLDVQGANSPLHF TGCGCCAGCAGCTTGGATGTACAGGGGGCGAACTCACCCCTCCACTTT
NA TRBJ1-1 NA TRBV20-1 CSAVTTEAFF TGCAGTGCTGTGACCACTGAAGCTTTCTTT
NA TRBJ1-1 NA TRBV27 CASSLSRGLNTEAFF TGTGCCAGCAGTTTATCTCGGGGGCTGAACACTGAAGCTTTCTTT
TRBD1 TRBJ1-1 NA TRBV28 CASSFGLGTATMDTEAFF TGTGCCAGCAGTTTTGGCCTCGGGACAGCGACAATGGACACTGAAGCTTTCTTT
TRBD1 TRBJ1-2 once TRBV7-9 CASSPRDRGSNYGYTF TGTGCCAGCAGCCCGCGCGACAGGGGTTCTAACTATGGCTACACCTTC
NA TRBJ1-3 NA TRBV3-1/TRBV3-2 CASSQARTERGNTIYF TGTGCCAGCAGCCAAGCGCGGACGGAGCGTGGAAACACCATATATTTT
NA TRBJ2-7 NA TRBV30 CAWSGSGGAYEQYF TGTGCCTGGAGTGGGTCAGGAGGCGCCTACGAGCAGTACTTC
TRBD1 TRBJ2-7 NA TRBV11-2 CASSLPQGAGEQYF TGTGCCAGCAGCTTACCACAGGGGGCGGGCGAGCAGTACTTC
TRBD1 TRBJ2-5 NA TRBV25-1 CASSGTGEVETQYF TGTGCCAGCAGTGGGACAGGGGAGGTGGAGACCCAGTACTTC
NA TRBJ2-1 NA TRBV11-2 CASSSPGGGGGSYNEQFF TGTGCCAGCAGCTCACCCGGCGGAGGGGGGGGTTCCTACAATGAGCAGTTCTTC
NA TRBJ2-2 few TRBV5-1 CASSFNTGELFF TGCGCCAGCAGCTTTAACACCGGGGAGCTGTTTTTT
NA TRBJ1-1 NA TRBV30 CAWGQTNTEAFF TGTGCCTGGGGACAGACAAACACTGAAGCTTTCTTT
TRBD1 TRBJ1-2 NA TRBV27 CASRKGADGYTF TGTGCCAGCAGAAAGGGGGCGGATGGCTACACCTTC
TRBD1 TRBJ2-2 NA TRBV7-2 CASSSGQGAWTGELFF TGTGCCAGCAGCTCGGGACAGGGGGCGTGGACCGGGGAGCTGTTTTTT
NA TRBJ2-5 NA TRBV2 CASRRGFQETQYF TGTGCCAGCAGAAGAGGGTTCCAAGAGACCCAGTACTTC
NA TRBJ1-5 few TRBV28 CASSSRLSYQPQHF TGTGCCAGCAGTTCCCGCCTCTCATATCAGCCCCAGCATTTT
NA TRBJ1-2 NA TRBV10-3 CAISESWRIYGYTF TGTGCCATCAGTGAGTCATGGAGGATCTATGGCTACACCTTC
TRBD1 TRBJ1-6 few TRBV5-1 CASSLRQGPDSPLHF TGCGCCAGCAGCCTTAGACAGGGTCCGGATTCACCCCTCCACTTT
NA TRBJ1-2 NA TRBV29-1 CSAGSSGAVAVAHGYTF TGCAGCGCCGGATCAAGTGGGGCAGTGGCAGTGGCGCATGGCTACACCTTC
TRBD1 TRBJ2-7 once TRBV19 CASSSGTGTYEQYF TGTGCCAGTAGTTCCGGGACAGGAACCTACGAGCAGTACTTC
TRBD2 TRBJ2-6 NA TRBV7-2 CASSFSGGLSSGANVLTF TGTGCCAGCAGCTTTAGCGGGGGCCTATCCTCTGGGGCCAACGTCCTGACTTTC
TRBD2 TRBJ2-1 NA TRBV7-9 CASSSGLAEVNEQFF TGTGCCAGCAGCTCCGGACTAGCGGAGGTGAATGAGCAGTTCTTC
NA TRBJ1-6 NA TRBV7-9 CASSLGPDRRTSPLHF TGTGCCAGCAGCTTAGGACCTGACAGGCGAACCTCGCCCCTCCACTTT
TRBD2 TRBJ2-1 NA TRBV5-6 CASSLVSGGLGEQFF TGTGCCAGCAGCTTGGTCTCGGGGGGGCTTGGTGAGCAGTTCTTC
TRBD2 TRBJ2-1 NA TRBV10-3 CAISVGGGAYNEQFF TGTGCCATCAGTGTTGGCGGGGGGGCCTACAATGAGCAGTTCTTC
NA TRBJ2-1 NA TRBV5-1 CASSLGSRVSYNEQFF TGCGCCAGCAGCTTGGGTTCCAGGGTGTCCTACAATGAGCAGTTCTTC
NA TRBJ1-3 NA TRBV5-8 CASSLRSGRSGNTIYF TGTGCCAGCAGCTTGCGTTCGGGTCGCTCTGGAAACACCATATATTTT
NA TRBJ1-3 few TRBV9 CASSLGTGSGNTIYF TGTGCCAGCAGCCTTGGGACGGGCTCTGGAAACACCATATATTTT
NA TRBJ1-1 once TRBV6-6 CASSPGVNTEAFF TGTGCCAGCAGCCCTGGGGTGAACACTGAAGCTTTCTTT
NA TRBJ1-5 NA TRBV28 CASRGGTTGFQPQHF TGTGCCAGCAGGGGGGGAACCACAGGGTTTCAGCCCCAGCATTTT
NA TRBJ1-2 NA TRBV28 CASSLSKGRGGYTF TGTGCCAGCAGTTTAAGTAAGGGGAGGGGCGGCTACACCTTC
TRBD1 TRBJ1-2 NA TRBV6-5 CASRSTGGYYGYTF TGTGCCAGCAGATCGACAGGGGGTTACTATGGCTACACCTTC
TRBD1 TRBJ1-2 NA TRBV6-5 CASSYSGTGAYGYTF TGTGCCAGCAGTTACTCGGGGACAGGGGCCTATGGCTACACCTTC
NA TRBJ2-7 NA TRBV4-3 CASSQGDGSSYEQYF TGCGCCAGCAGCCAAGGGGACGGCAGCTCCTACGAGCAGTACTTC
NA TRBJ1-5 NA TRBV19 CASSIVTQTNQPQHF TGTGCCAGTAGTATAGTAACACAGACCAATCAGCCCCAGCATTTT
TRBD2 TRBJ2-5 NA TRBV5-1 CASSRTLAGGPQTQYF TGCGCCAGCAGCCGTACACTAGCGGGAGGGCCGCAGACCCAGTACTTC